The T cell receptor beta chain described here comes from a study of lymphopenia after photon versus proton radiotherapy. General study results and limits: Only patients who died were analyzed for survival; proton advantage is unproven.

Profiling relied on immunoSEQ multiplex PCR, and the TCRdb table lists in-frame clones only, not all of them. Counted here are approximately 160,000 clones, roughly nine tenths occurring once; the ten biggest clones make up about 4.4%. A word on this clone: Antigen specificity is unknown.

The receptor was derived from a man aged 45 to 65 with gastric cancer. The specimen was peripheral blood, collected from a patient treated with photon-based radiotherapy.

CDR3 amino acids: CASSPRQGPTEKLFF. Written as DNA, the CDR3 is TGTGCCAGCAGTCCGAGACAGGGCCCGACTGAAAAACTGTTTTTT. The chain is built from TRBV6-5 and TRBJ1-4, with TRBD1 matching 7 bases. Germline V gene lookup returns CDR1 MNHEY and CDR2 SVGAGI. Trimming cost V 5 bases and J 7 bases; bases outside gene matches: 10. The CDR3 consists of 15 residues.